The present T cell receptor (beta chain) was sequenced within a study of cytomegalovirus exposure and HLA in healthy donors. Everyone who donated was a healthy bone marrow donor. This clone was seen once. Trimming left V 5 bases short and J 3 bases short, with 15 bases between. CDR1 is LNHDA, CDR2 SQIVND, per germline (reference sequence). The CDR3 has 15 amino acids. The PCR was carried out with 60 Vbeta primers and 13 Jbeta primers. Profiled with immunoSEQ multiplex PCR; TCRdb holds only in-frame clones, not every one. This sample has about 110,000 clones, with around 77% found just once. This TCR came from a woman aged 25-40 years in good health and CMV-seropositive. The genes are TRBV19 and TRBJ2-3; TRBD1 might be the D (6 bases). Sequences were obtained from PBMCs. CDR3 sequence: CASSVRGRGTDTQYF. In DNA form, the CDR3 reads TGTGCCAGTAGTGTCCGCGGCAGGGGTACAGATACGCAGTATTTT.